The sequence of this TCR beta chain was determined in a study of molecular identifiers for immune sequencing clone quantification. Study-wide background: In replicates, RNA from roughly 18,000 or 92,000 naive CD8 cells was split five ways, four sequenced.

This clonotype was counted only a few times. TCRdb redid the calling of the PCR reads with MiXCR, one entry per CDR3 protein. The table shows about 98,000 distinct CDR3 sequences, with 30% to 45% occurring only once. Naive CD8 libraries came from roughly 20,000 to 1,000,000 sorted cells with 10%, 30% or 50% RNA. Germline CDR1 is DFQATT and CDR2 is SNEGSKA (reference sequence). The V segment lost 3 bases and the J segment 4 bases; nucleotides outside the gene matches: 10. The CDR3 is 16 amino acids. This sequence was found in a human donor in good health. Some libraries in this study had Jurkat cell RNA spiked in. V usage is TRBV20-1 and J usage is TRBJ1-5, with 9 bases aligning to TRBD1. Source material: naive CD8+ T cells from blood, with Jurkat cell RNA spiked in. As to subset: FACS-sorted CD8+CD4-CCR7+CD45RA+ naive T cells. The CDR3 region is CSASSLRDRGNQPQHF. The CDR3 coding sequence is TGCAGTGCTAGTTCCCTCCGTGACAGGGGGAATCAGCCCCAGCATTTT.